The 18 T cell receptor beta chains listed next were all sequenced from one sample in a study of beta chain features in type 1 diabetes. Study results and caveats: In all four CD4+ subsets, TCRB CDR3 length was significantly, moderately reduced in type 1 diabetes.

These receptors have no identified antigens. The entirety of the isolated RNA underwent reverse transcription, so expressed TCRB transcripts were sequenced. TCRdb's table, derived via immunoSEQ multiplex PCR, lists solely in-frame clones and lacks some. The sample has 250,000 to 350,000 clones; roughly 13% are singletons. What was sequenced was naive CD4+ T cells from blood. The receptor source for this set is a man younger than 45 with type 1 diabetes.

This sequence joins TRBV19 and TRBJ2-7; possible D gene TRBD1, 8 bases. The CDR3 has 14 amino acids. CDR1 LNHDA and CDR2 SQIVND come from the germline V gene (reference sequence). Between the trimmed V and J ends, which lost 5 bases and 4 bases, there was a span of 15 bases. CDR3 coding DNA: TGTGCCAGTAGTCGACAGGGGAGGGATTACGAGCAGTACTTC. Its protein is CASSRQGRDYEQYF.

This clone was recorded a few times. The rearrangement uses TRBV5-1 and TRBJ1-1; maybe TRBD1 (5 bases). CDR1 is SGHRS, CDR2 YFSETQ, per germline. The CDR3 is 14 amino acids. Trimming removed 7 bases at V and 7 bases at J, with 20 bases between. The DNA for the CDR3 is TGCGCCAGCCTTCTCATGCCAGGGCAAAATGAAGCTTTCTTT. It encodes CASLLMPGQNEAFF.

This clone has only a few counts. The chain links TRBV9 to TRBJ2-1; no clear D gene. Germline values: CDR1 SGDLS, CDR2 YYNGEE. This CDR3 has 13 amino acids. The V and J ends lost 0 bases and 14 bases respectively, with 15 bases between them. CDR3 loop: CASSVGGVSTEFF. CDR3 bases: TGTGCCAGCAGCGTAGGTGGAGTCTCAACCGAGTTCTTC.

This clone has just a few counts. The J gene is TRBJ1-1, the V gene TRBV5-1, with D perhaps matching TRBD1 (5 bases). Germline V lookup: CDR1 SGHRS, CDR2 YFSETQ. V dropped 8 bases and J dropped 1 base, with 18 bases sitting between them. There are 15 residues in the CDR3. For the CDR3, the DNA is TGCGCCAGTCATGCAGGGACTGGAACGAACACTGAAGCTTTCTTT. This codes for CASHAGTGTNTEAFF.

V and J are TRBV7-9 and TRBJ2-1; D is perhaps TRBD2 (6 bases). CDR1 is SEHNR and CDR2 is FQNEAQ in the germline V gene (reference sequence). The germline V and J ends were trimmed by 3 bases and 0 bases, with 12 bases remaining between them. The CDR3 consists of 16 residues. This CDR3 reads CASSLGLSRSYNEQFF. Written as DNA, the CDR3 is TGTGCCAGCAGCTTGGGACTCTCCCGCTCCTACAATGAGCAGTTCTTC.

This clone was detected only a few times. The genes are TRBV25-1 and TRBJ2-4; the D gene is possibly TRBD1 (5 bases). This CDR3 has 13 amino acids. Trimming removed 5 bases from V and 9 bases from J, with 14 bases in between. The germline CDR1 and CDR2 sequences are MGHDK and SYGVNS. The CDR3 sequence: CASSPSQGGIQYF. The CDR3 region has the DNA TGTGCCAGCAGTCCTTCCCAGGGCGGCATTCAGTACTTC.

This clone was counted only a few times. The CDR3 loop reads CASSNHRGRLQETQYF. CDR3 nucleotides: TGTGCCAGCAGCAACCACAGGGGGCGCCTACAAGAGACCCAGTACTTC. V gene TRBV21-1 combines with J gene TRBJ2-5; the D call TRBD1 from the table was never checked on the DNA. TRBV21-1 is a documented pseudogene. The CDR3 contains 16 residues.

This clone was counted between two and nine times. The V and J genes are TRBV29-1 and TRBJ2-1; 13 nucleotides match TRBD2. V was pared by 4 bases and J by 2 bases, with 8 bases of the junction left unmatched. This CDR3 contains 17 residues. Germline CDR1 SQVTM, CDR2 ANQGSEA. CDR3 protein: CSVVGLAGATTYNEQFF. CDR3 nucleotides: TGCAGCGTTGTAGGACTAGCGGGAGCTACTACCTACAATGAGCAGTTCTTC.

V gene TRBV7-3 combines with J gene TRBJ1-1; possible D gene TRBD1, 5 bases. Per the germline V gene, CDR1 is SGHTA and CDR2 is FQGTGA. There are 13 residues in the CDR3. Trimming pared 7 bases from V and 5 bases from J, leaving 14 bases between. The CDR3, as DNA: TGTGCCAGCACTTTTGGGGCAGAGACTGAAGCTTTCTTT. Translation gives CASTFGAETEAFF. Supplemented by reference TRBV7-3 and TRBJ1-1, the full variable domain reads GAGVSQTPSNKVTEKGKYVELRCDPISGHTALYWYRQSLGQGPEFLIYFQGTGAADDSGLPNDRFFAVRPEGSVSTLKIQRTERGDSAVYLCASTFGAETEAFFGQGTRLTVV.

There are a few counts of this clone. The sample holds other DNA sequences that translate to the same CDR3. The chain has TRBV18 and TRBJ2-1, with 10 bases fitting TRBD1. Looked up from germline, CDR1 is KGHSH and CDR2 is LQKENI. The CDR3 has 15 residues. The V and J ends lost 6 bases and 2 bases, in that order; junction bases with no gene match: 4. This CDR3 reads CASSPGQGAYNEQFF. The CDR3, as DNA: TGTGCCAGCTCCCCTGGACAGGGGGCCTACAATGAGCAGTTCTTC. Drawing the rest from reference TRBV18 and TRBJ2-1, the complete variable domain is NAGVMQNPRHLVRRRGQEARLRCSPMKGHSHVYWYRQLPEEGLKFMVYLQKENIIDESGMPKERFSAEFPKEGPSILRIQQVVRGDSAAYFCASSPGQGAYNEQFFGPGTRLTVL.

V and J are TRBV19 and TRBJ1-1, with D unresolved. V gave up 5 bases and J gave up 1 base, with 11 bases separating them. CDR1 and CDR2 (germline): LNHDA, SQIVND (reference sequence). This CDR3 region has 14 residues. The CDR3 coding sequence is TGTGCCAGTAGTCGCAACAGACCGAACACTGAAGCTTTCTTT. Residues: CASSRNRPNTEAFF. The full variable domain, in which reference TRBV19 and TRBJ1-1 provide the parts outside the CDR3, is DGGITQSPKYLFRKEGQNVTLSCEQNLNHDAMYWYRQDPGQGLRLIYYSQIVNDFQKGDIAEGYSVSREKKESFPLTVTSAQKNPTAFYLCASSRNRPNTEAFFGQGTRLTVV.

This clone turned up a few times. The V gene is TRBV27, the J gene TRBJ2-5, with 7 bases lining up with TRBD2. The CDR3 covers 15 residues. The germline gives CDR1 MNHEY, CDR2 SMNVEV (reference sequence). Trimming took 6 bases from V and 3 from J; bases not matched to a gene: 10. Here the CDR3 reads CASRRFTGTKETQYF. CDR3 nucleotides: TGTGCCAGCAGGAGGTTTACCGGGACTAAAGAGACCCAGTACTTC.

The chain uses TRBV6-5 and TRBJ2-7; 9 nucleotides align to TRBD1. The CDR3 covers 14 residues. Germline values: CDR1 MNHEY, CDR2 SVGAGI. Trimming removed 6 bases from V and 1 base from J; junction bases left unmatched: 4. The CDR3 DNA reads TGTGCCAGCAGGAAGGACAGGGGTTCCTACGAGCAGTACTTC. Translating gives CASRKDRGSYEQYF.

This clone was counted only a few times. The chain is built from TRBV19 and TRBJ1-1, with 8 bases aligning to TRBD1. Germline V gives CDR1 LNHDA, CDR2 SQIVND (reference sequence). V was clipped by 3 bases and J by 5 bases; unmatched bases: 5. The CDR3 has 14 residues. CDR3 residues: CASSIPQGGTEAFF. DNA of the CDR3: TGTGCCAGTAGTATCCCACAGGGGGGGACTGAAGCTTTCTTT.

This clone has a handful of counts. The gene calls are TRBV4-3 and TRBJ2-7; 16 bases map to TRBD2. This CDR3 contains 21 residues. The trim removed 1 base at V and 3 bases at J, leaving 15 bases unmatched. Germline loops: CDR1 LGHNA, CDR2 YSLEER. The CDR3 reads CASSQVPLGTSGRVRGYEQYF. CDR3 nucleotides: TGCGCCAGCAGCCAAGTTCCTCTCGGGACTAGCGGGAGGGTACGTGGCTACGAGCAGTACTTC.

This sequence joins TRBV18 and TRBJ1-1; the D gene is possibly TRBD1 (5 bases). Germline loops: CDR1 KGHSH, CDR2 LQKENI. Trimming took 3 bases from V and 3 from J, leaving 14 bases between them. The CDR3 totals 15 residues. This CDR3 is CASSPQHGGDTEAFF. CDR3 DNA sequence: TGTGCCAGCTCACCCCAACACGGGGGGGACACTGAAGCTTTCTTT.

This clone has just a few counts. This rearrangement joins TRBV5-4 to TRBJ2-3, with 12 bases identical to TRBD2. CDR1 SGHNT and CDR2 YYREEE come from the germline V gene (reference sequence). The CDR3 is made up of 15 amino acids. Germline trimming cut 4 bases from V and 8 bases from J; bases unmatched to any gene: 8. For the CDR3, the DNA is TGTGCCAGCAGCCCAGGGACTAGCGGGTTGGGTACGCAGTATTTT. Translated, it gives CASSPGTSGLGTQYF.

This clone occurred a few times. This chain joins TRBV7-9 and TRBJ2-7, with D unresolved. This CDR3 is 11 amino acids long. Trimming took off 7 bases at V and 7 bases at J, with 11 bases between the two ends. CDR1 SEHNR and CDR2 FQNEAQ come from the germline V gene (reference sequence). In DNA, the CDR3 is TGTGCCAGCACCCTCGACGGGGAGCAGTACTTC. Its protein is CASTLDGEQYF. Full variable domain (missing parts from reference TRBV7-9 and TRBJ2-7): DTGVSQNPRHKITKRGQNVTFRCDPISEHNRLYWYRQTLGQGPEFLTYFQNEAQLEKSRLLSDRFSAERPKGSFSTLEIQRTEQGDSAMYLCASTLDGEQYFGPGTRLTVT.